The subject of this entry is one TCR beta chain. Its antigen remains unidentified. The data were taken from a study of T-cell memory formation after mild COVID-19. Study-wide results and caveats: Those CD4+ clones that contracted were mainly in CM and EM (CD8+ ones in EMRA). Certain responding clones were present in pre-infection memory, suggesting participation of cross-reactive memory.

TCRdb re-derived calls from the 5' RACE reads in MiXCR, one entry per CDR3 protein. Of almost 550,000 distinct CDR3 sequences listed, about a fifth are singletons. V lost 4 bases and J lost 8, with 14 bases in between. The CDR3 has 14 residues. Germline V lookup: CDR1 KGHDR, CDR2 SFDVKD. This sequence was found in an adult woman who had mild COVID-19 (a few samples of this study predate the infection). Cell type and time point are not known. The rearrangement uses TRBV24-1 and TRBJ2-4; a possible D gene is TRBD1 (6 bases). The sample taken for sequencing was PBMCs or a T cell subset sorted from them (not recorded which). CDR3 region: CATSEARGSHIQYF. DNA of the CDR3: TGTGCCACCAGTGAAGCCAGGGGTTCGCACATTCAGTACTTC.